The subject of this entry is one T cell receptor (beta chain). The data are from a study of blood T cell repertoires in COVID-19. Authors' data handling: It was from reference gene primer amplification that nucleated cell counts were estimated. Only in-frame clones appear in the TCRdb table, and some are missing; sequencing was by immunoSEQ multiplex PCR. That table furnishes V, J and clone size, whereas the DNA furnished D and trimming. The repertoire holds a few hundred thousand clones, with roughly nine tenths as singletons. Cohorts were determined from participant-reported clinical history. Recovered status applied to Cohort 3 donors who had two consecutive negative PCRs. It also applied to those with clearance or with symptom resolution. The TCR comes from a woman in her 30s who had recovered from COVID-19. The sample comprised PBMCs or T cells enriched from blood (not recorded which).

CDR3 sequence (DNA): TGTGCCAGTAGTATCCGACTAGCGGCACCCTACGAGCAGTACTTC. This codes for CASSIRLAAPYEQYF. V gene TRBV19 combines with J gene TRBJ2-7; 9 bases agree with TRBD2. Germline V CDR1 and CDR2: LNHDA, SQIVND (reference sequence). The CDR3 has 15 amino acids. V was clipped by 3 bases and J by 2 bases; unmatched bases: 5.